A single sample is the source of the 29 T cell receptor beta chains below, sequenced in a study of siplizumab effects on memory and regulatory T cells. Their cognate antigens are unknown. The authors cocultured the mixed lymphocyte reaction cells at 37 degrees C for 6 to 7 days. Assay used: immunoSEQ multiplex PCR; TCRdb lists only in-frame clones, some missing. The profile shows 13,000 or so clones, almost 40% of them singletons. The specimen was CFSE-low (dividing) CD8+ T cells sorted from an allogeneic mixed lymphocyte reaction. These receptors all stem from a human donor in good health; the cells came from an allogeneic mixed lymphocyte reaction.

The chain links TRBV4-1 to TRBJ1-1; D perhaps matches TRBD1 (5 bases). The V and J ends lost 4 bases and 1 base respectively, with 13 bases between them. There are 15 residues in the CDR3. The germline gives CDR1 MGHRA, CDR2 YSYEKL. CDR3 nucleotides: TGCGCCAGCAGCCTCGAACAGGTATCGAACACTGAAGCTTTCTTT. This gives the protein CASSLEQVSNTEAFF.

The rearrangement links TRBV19 to TRBJ2-7; possible D gene TRBD1, 6 bases. Germline lookup yields CDR1 LNHDA and CDR2 SQIVND (reference sequence). The CDR3 is 14 amino acids. The V gene lost 5 bases and the J gene lost 0 bases, with 11 bases spanning the gap. The CDR3: CASSASRGSYEQYF. The DNA for the CDR3 is TGTGCCAGTAGTGCCTCCAGGGGCTCCTACGAGCAGTACTTC. The full variable domain, its missing parts supplied by reference TRBV19 and TRBJ2-7, is DGGITQSPKYLFRKEGQNVTLSCEQNLNHDAMYWYRQDPGQGLRLIYYSQIVNDFQKGDIAEGYSVSREKKESFPLTVTSAQKNPTAFYLCASSASRGSYEQYFGPGTRLTVT.

By sample share, this clone is medium-sized. The rearrangement uses TRBV7-9 and TRBJ2-1; possible D gene TRBD1, 5 bases. The V gene's germline CDR1 is SEHNR and CDR2 FQNEAQ (reference sequence). The CDR3 has 15 residues. V dropped 5 bases and J dropped 9 bases, with 20 bases sitting between them. DNA for the CDR3: TGTGCCAGCAGCGGTAACGGACATGAGCCCCGTGAGCAGTTCTTC. It translates to CASSGNGHEPREQFF.

This clone has only a few counts. The chain is built from TRBV4-1 and TRBJ2-1; no firm D call. This CDR3 is built from 16 residues. CDR1 is MGHRA, CDR2 YSYEKL, per germline. Trimming took off 3 bases at V and 4 bases at J, with 16 bases between the two ends. The CDR3, as DNA: TGCGCCAGCAGCCACTCTAAGGATAAATTTTACAATGAGCAGTTCTTC. It translates to CASSHSKDKFYNEQFF.

V and J are TRBV7-9 and TRBJ1-1; D is unresolved. The CDR3 length is 15 residues. V lost 1 base and J lost 1, with 10 bases in between. Germline CDR1 is SEHNR and CDR2 is FQNEAQ (reference sequence). CDR3 sequence: CASSLEGLTNTEAFF. In DNA form, the CDR3 reads TGTGCCAGCAGCTTAGAGGGCCTAACGAACACTGAAGCTTTCTTT.

V is TRBV7-9 and J is TRBJ2-3; tentative D call: TRBD2 (5 bases). The CDR3 is made up of 15 amino acids. Per germline, CDR1 SEHNR and CDR2 FQNEAQ (reference sequence). V lost 1 base, J lost 3 bases, and 11 bases lay in between. CDR3 loop: CASSLVLGATDTQYF. The CDR3 nucleotides read TGTGCCAGCAGCTTAGTACTGGGAGCGACAGATACGCAGTATTTT.

This clone is categorized as medium-sized. The chain links TRBV5-8 to TRBJ1-5; TRBD1 might be the D (5 bases). V was pared by 4 bases and J by 1 base, with 9 bases between. CDR1 is SGHTS and CDR2 is YDEGEE in the germline V gene. The CDR3 is 14 amino acids. For the CDR3, the DNA is TGTGCCAGCAGCCCCCGGGACAGCAATCAGCCCCAGCATTTT. It encodes CASSPRDSNQPQHF.

Comments on this clone: This may stem from a read error, because a much larger clone lies one nucleotide away. The CDR3 end shows no conserved phenylalanine or tryptophan, and so a read error is likely. The chain is built from TRBV7-2 and TRBJ1-2; no reliable D call. Germline lookup yields CDR1 SGHTA and CDR2 FQGNSA. V lost 1 base to trimming and J lost 2 bases, with 11 bases between them. The CDR3 sequence is 15 residues long. The CDR3 DNA sequence: TGTGCCAGCAGCTTAGAGAGGCAGGCCAACTATGGCTACACCCTC. As protein: CASSLERQANYGYTL.

This clone is categorized as medium-sized. The J gene is TRBJ2-7, the V gene TRBV27; D is ambiguous. The CDR3 sequence is 15 residues long. Germline V gene data show CDR1 as MNHEY and CDR2 as SMNVEV (reference sequence). Trimming removed 2 bases at V and 0 bases at J, with 11 bases between. Here the CDR3 DNA reads TGTGCCAGCAGTTTAGTCGGGTGGGGCTCCTACGAGCAGTACTTC. Amino acids: CASSLVGWGSYEQYF.

By share, this clone counts as medium-sized (0.01 to 0.1%). The chain employs TRBV10-1 and TRBJ2-3; D is possibly TRBD1 (6 bases). Trimming removed 2 bases at V and 1 base at J, with 16 bases between. Per germline, CDR1 WNHNN and CDR2 SYGVQD (reference sequence). This CDR3 has 17 amino acids. The CDR3 DNA reads as TGCGCCAGCAGTGAGGCGACAGGAGGAGTGGGCACAGATACGCAGTATTTT. This codes for CASSEATGGVGTDTQYF.

This clone was recorded a few times. This chain uses TRBV19 with TRBJ1-2; TRBD1 agrees at 8 bases. V lost 4 bases, J lost 4 bases, and 8 bases stayed unmatched. Germline-derived CDR1 and CDR2 are LNHDA and SQIVND (reference sequence). The CDR3 has 15 amino acids. CDR3 loop: CASSTYRGSVYGYTF. CDR3 nucleotides: TGTGCCAGTAGTACCTACAGGGGGTCAGTCTATGGCTACACCTTC. Variable domain in full (rest from reference TRBV19 and TRBJ1-2): DGGITQSPKYLFRKEGQNVTLSCEQNLNHDAMYWYRQDPGQGLRLIYYSQIVNDFQKGDIAEGYSVSREKKESFPLTVTSAQKNPTAFYLCASSTYRGSVYGYTFGSGTRLTVV.

V gene TRBV4-1 combines with J gene TRBJ2-7; D call uncertain. Trimming left V 1 base short and J 7 bases short, with 17 bases between. Germline V lookup: CDR1 MGHRA, CDR2 YSYEKL. The CDR3 runs 15 residues. The DNA for the CDR3 is TGCGCCAGCAGCCAAGTTGTTAATAAGTTGTGGGAGCAGTACTTC. Translating it yields CASSQVVNKLWEQYF.

This clone was observed a handful of times. This chain connects TRBV27 to TRBJ2-7; the D is unclear. Germline V gene lookup returns CDR1 MNHEY and CDR2 SMNVEV (reference sequence). The V and J ends lost 3 bases and 3 bases respectively, with 12 bases between them. This CDR3 is 14 amino acids long. The CDR3 bases are TGTGCCAGCAGTTTTCTGGGCAGACTCTACGAGCAGTACTTC. As protein: CASSFLGRLYEQYF.

This clone has just a few counts. The gene calls are TRBV12-1 and TRBJ1-5. TRBV12-1 represents a pseudogene. The CDR3 runs 20 residues. The CDR3 nucleotides read TGTGCCAGCCAAGCACAGATAACCCGGGACCCAAATAACCCAAATCAGCCCCAGCATTTT. Residues: CASQAQITRDPNNPNQPQHF.

This chain connects TRBV9 to TRBJ2-4; D gene uncertain. Germline-derived CDR1 and CDR2 are SGDLS and YYNGEE. The CDR3 sequence is 14 residues long. V shed 4 bases and J shed 8 bases, with 16 bases lying between them. The CDR3 DNA reads TGTGCCAGCAGCCCCCAGGACCAGTATGACATTCAGTACTTC. Translating it yields CASSPQDQYDIQYF.

The table lists this clone with a few counts. The V call is TRBV2, the J call TRBJ1-5; the match to TRBD1 covers 7 bases. V lost 10 bases and J lost 1; bases outside the gene matches: 10. This CDR3 is built from 15 residues. Germline CDR1 SNHLY, CDR2 FYNNEI. CDR3 region: CATSTGPESNQPQHF. The CDR3 DNA is TGTGCCACTTCGACAGGGCCGGAAAGCAATCAGCCCCAGCATTTT.

This clone was counted a few times. The V call is TRBV4-1, the J call TRBJ2-1, with unresolved D. CDR1 and CDR2 (germline): MGHRA, YSYEKL. V dropped 4 bases and J dropped 7 bases, with 17 bases sitting between them. CDR3 length: 15 amino acids. The CDR3: CASSLRETLSNEQFF. As DNA, the CDR3 is TGCGCCAGCAGCCTCCGAGAGACATTATCTAATGAGCAGTTCTTC.

The rearrangement links TRBV11-2 to TRBJ2-1, with a possible D match to TRBD2 (5 bases). Germline V lookup: CDR1 SGHAT, CDR2 FQNNGV. V was shortened by 1 base and J by 4 bases, with 17 bases between the two germline ends. This CDR3 has 17 residues. CDR3 residues: CASSLVGSPYLYNEQFF. As DNA, the CDR3 is TGTGCCAGCAGCTTAGTTGGGAGCCCCTATCTTTACAATGAGCAGTTCTTC. Drawing the rest from reference TRBV11-2 and TRBJ2-1, the complete variable domain is EAGVAQSPRYKIIEKRQSVAFWCNPISGHATLYWYQQILGQGPKLLIQFQNNGVVDDSQLPKDRFSAERLKGVDSTLKIQPAKLEDSAVYLCASSLVGSPYLYNEQFFGPGTRLTVL.

This clone turned up a few times. The chain employs TRBV4-1 and TRBJ1-5; D gene uncertain. Germline V CDR1 and CDR2: MGHRA, YSYEKL. This CDR3 spans 14 amino acids. With 5 bases removed from V and 0 bases from J, the gap between germline ends came to 8 bases. CDR3 coding DNA: TGCGCCAGCAGCGGCCCGCATAGCAATCAGCCCCAGCATTTT. It yields the protein CASSGPHSNQPQHF.

This clone was seen once. V usage is TRBV4-1 and J usage is TRBJ2-1; 11 bases agree with TRBD2. V gave up 2 bases and J gave up 10 bases; unmatched junction bases: 4. Germline loops: CDR1 MGHRA, CDR2 YSYEKL. The CDR3 spans 14 residues. The CDR3 DNA follows: TGCGCCAGCAGCCAACTAACTAGCGGGGGAGAGCAGTTCTTC. The encoded protein is CASSQLTSGGEQFF.

The V gene is TRBV9, the J gene TRBJ1-1; D remains unclear. The CDR3 spans 17 residues. Per germline, CDR1 SGDLS and CDR2 YYNGEE. The V gene lost 4 bases and the J gene lost 4 bases, with 23 bases spanning the gap. CDR3: CASSISRSGGRSTEAFF. The CDR3 nucleotides read TGTGCCAGCAGCATCAGTAGGTCCGGAGGAAGGAGCACTGAAGCTTTCTTT.

This chain connects TRBV6-5 to TRBJ1-2, with D unresolved. Looked up from germline, CDR1 is MNHEY and CDR2 is SVGAGI. The CDR3 has 15 residues. V was pared by 0 bases and J by 2 bases, with 10 bases between. In nucleotides, the CDR3 is TGTGCCAGCAGTTACTCGAATCCACCCAACTATGGCTACACCTTC. Residues: CASSYSNPPNYGYTF.

Many counts were recorded for this clone. V usage is TRBV19 and J usage is TRBJ1-2; tentatively, D is TRBD1 (5 bases). V was cut by 3 bases and J by 7 bases, with 9 bases left in between. Per the germline V gene, CDR1 is LNHDA and CDR2 is SQIVND (reference sequence). The CDR3 is 12 residues long. The CDR3 sequence is CASSMSRVGYTF. In DNA, the CDR3 is TGTGCCAGTAGTATGTCCAGGGTTGGCTACACCTTC. Using reference TRBV19 and TRBJ1-2 for the parts outside the CDR3, the full variable domain is DGGITQSPKYLFRKEGQNVTLSCEQNLNHDAMYWYRQDPGQGLRLIYYSQIVNDFQKGDIAEGYSVSREKKESFPLTVTSAQKNPTAFYLCASSMSRVGYTFGSGTRLTVV.

This clone was seen only a few times. The CDR3, as DNA: TGTGCCAGCAGCTTAGTGGGGGGGAGCTCCTACGAGCAGTACTTC. It yields the protein CASSLVGGSSYEQYF. J is TRBJ2-7 and V is TRBV7-9; 7 bases agree with TRBD2. The CDR3 is 15 residues long. CDR1 and CDR2 (germline): SEHNR, FQNEAQ (reference sequence). The V gene end was trimmed by 1 base and the J gene end by 0 bases; junction bases not matched to a gene: 3.

This clone was observed once. V usage is TRBV6-5 and J usage is TRBJ2-5, with 8 bases aligning to TRBD2. The ends lost 4 bases at V and 1 base at J; junction bases unmatched: 2. The CDR3 extends over 14 amino acids. CDR1 is MNHEY, CDR2 SVGAGI, per germline. Here the CDR3 DNA reads TGTGCCAGCAGTTCACTAGCGGTCCAAGAGACCCAGTACTTC. Amino acid sequence: CASSSLAVQETQYF.

This chain joins TRBV25-1 and TRBJ1-4; D is ambiguous. This CDR3 comprises 15 residues. V was clipped by 3 bases and J by 8 bases, with 16 bases between them. The germline gives CDR1 MGHDK, CDR2 SYGVNS. The CDR3 nucleotides read TGTGCCAGCAGTGACGTTGGACCCCGGAGGGAAAAACTGTTTTTT. It yields the protein CASSDVGPRREKLFF.

This clone was seen a handful of times. The chain employs TRBV5-1 and TRBJ1-1; weak D call: TRBD1 (5 bases). Trimming cost V 0 bases and J 7 bases, with 10 bases left between them. CDR3 length equals 13 residues. CDR1 and CDR2 (germline): SGHRS, YFSETQ. Here the CDR3 DNA reads TGCGCCAGCAGCTTGGCGGGGGGTAATGAAGCTTTCTTT. It is translated as CASSLAGGNEAFF.

The CDR3 spells CASSLTGIGTEAFF. The CDR3 DNA reads as TGTGCCAGCAGTTTGACAGGGATAGGCACTGAAGCTTTCTTT. The chain joins TRBV6-5 to TRBJ1-1; TRBD1 aligns across 7 bases. This CDR3 is built from 14 residues. Looked up from germline, CDR1 is MNHEY and CDR2 is SVGAGI. Unmatched junction bases numbered 6, after V lost 4 bases and J lost 4 bases.

This clone is medium-sized within its sample. This rearrangement joins TRBV5-8 to TRBJ2-7; D is undetermined. Germline-derived CDR1 and CDR2 are SGHTS and YDEGEE. V was clipped by 6 bases and J by 1 base, with 14 bases between them. CDR3 length: 14 amino acids. The chain's CDR3 is CASNPWELSYEQYF. CDR3 coding DNA: TGTGCCAGCAACCCCTGGGAACTATCCTACGAGCAGTACTTC. Based on the CDR3 plus reference TRBV5-8 and TRBJ2-7, the full variable domain is EAGVTQSPTHLIKTRGQQATLRCSPISGHTSVYWYQQALGLGLQFLLWYDEGEERNRGNFPPRFSGRQFPNYSSELNVNALELEDSALYLCASNPWELSYEQYFGPGTRLTVT.